This T cell receptor (beta chain) was retrieved from a study of blood T cell repertoires in COVID-19. In the study overall: Sources were T cells, B-cell-depleted T cells, or PBMCs; the material itself was cDNA or gDNA.

CDR3 size: 17 residues. Germline lookup yields CDR1 KGHSH and CDR2 LQKENI. V shed 5 bases and J shed 2 bases, with 19 bases lying between them. Under the authors' procedure: Estimated nucleated cell counts came from reference gene primer amplification. Sequencing was performed with immunoSEQ multiplex PCR; in TCRdb, only in-frame clones are kept and a portion is missing. For V, J and clone size, that table is used; D and trimming come from the DNA. The sample lists 300,000 to 400,000 clones; around nine tenths were seen once. This clone showed up just once. Seattle enrolled patients during active infection and tracked them longitudinally.

The chain uses TRBV18 and TRBJ2-1; possibly TRBD2 for D (5 bases). This sequence originates from a woman in her seventies with COVID-19, enrolled during active disease. Material: peripheral blood. The DNA for the CDR3 is TGTGCCAGCTCAGAGTTTTTCGGGGAACAGCCCTACAATGAGCAGTTCTTC. Translated, it gives CASSEFFGEQPYNEQFF.